This entry lists 28 T cell receptor beta chains sequenced from one sample in a study of T cell clonotyping in hematopoietic cell transplantation. Only in-frame clones appear in the TCRdb table, and some are missing; sequencing was by immunoSEQ multiplex PCR. In the table there are about 18,000 clones, roughly 86% of which are singletons. Documented time point: recipient sample about 28 days before transplant, after cytoreduction. This material consisted of peripheral blood mononuclear cells, taken before stem cell transplant. These receptors all come from a man in his fifties with acute myeloid leukemia. Some clones in this sample may be carry-over from other donors' samples.

V gene TRBV19 combines with J gene TRBJ1-1, with D maybe TRBD1 (5 bases). CDR3 length: 14 amino acids. The V end lost 6 bases, the J end lost 4 bases, and 15 bases lay between the germline ends. CDR1 is LNHDA, CDR2 SQIVND, per germline (reference sequence). This chain's CDR3 is CASSRRRVGTEAFF. CDR3 nucleotide sequence: TGTGCCAGTAGCCGTCGCAGGGTGGGCACTGAAGCTTTCTTT.

The genes are TRBV2 and TRBJ2-7; D is possibly TRBD2 (6 bases). Germline values: CDR1 SNHLY, CDR2 FYNNEI. V was shortened by 6 bases and J by 0 bases, with 18 bases between the two germline ends. The CDR3 length is 16 residues. Written as DNA, the CDR3 is TGTGCCAGCAGGGCGGTAGGGACTCTTAGCTCCTACGAGCAGTACTTC. Protein sequence: CASRAVGTLSSYEQYF.

About this clone: The junction does not match germline at one end; this may be a read error. This chain joins TRBV2 and TRBJ1-2, with 8 positions matching TRBD1. This CDR3 is built from 11 residues. Germline V gene data show CDR1 as SNHLY and CDR2 as FYNNEI. As DNA, the CDR3 is TGTGCCAGCAGGAAGGAGACAGGGGCCCTCTTC. Its translation: CASRKETGALF.

The rearrangement joins TRBV21-1 to TRBJ1-1; TRBD1 is the table's D call and was not checked against the DNA. TRBV21-1 corresponds to a pseudogene. The CDR3 is made up of 15 amino acids. CDR3 sequence reads: CASSANQGAWAEAFF. The CDR3 nucleotides are TGTGCCAGCAGCGCCAACCAGGGGGCTTGGGCCGAAGCTTTCTTT.

The V and J genes are TRBV5-1 and TRBJ1-2, with no clear D. V was cut by 7 bases and J by 0 bases, with 13 bases left in between. This CDR3 is built from 14 residues. Germline V gene sequence: CDR1 SGHRS, CDR2 YFSETQ. The CDR3 here is CASRKDGANYGYTF. As DNA, the CDR3 is TGCGCCAGCCGTAAAGACGGTGCTAACTATGGCTACACCTTC.

The chain uses TRBV28 and TRBJ2-7; no definite D call. Looked up from germline, CDR1 is MDHEN and CDR2 is SYDVKM. V lost 4 bases, J lost 3 bases, and 7 bases lay in between. CDR3 length: 12 residues. The CDR3 reads CASSSPIYEQYF. The CDR3 DNA is TGTGCCAGCAGTTCTCCGATCTACGAGCAGTACTTC. Filled out from reference TRBV28 and TRBJ2-7, the complete variable domain reads DVKVTQSSRYLVKRTGEKVFLECVQDMDHENMFWYRQDPGLGLRLIYFSYDVKMKEKGDIPEGYSVSREKKERFSLILESASTNQTSMYLCASSSPIYEQYFGPGTRLTVT.

The CDR3 nucleotides read TGTGCCAGCTCGATAGGACAGGGAGGCCAAGAGACCCAGTACTTC. Translating it yields CASSIGQGGQETQYF. This rearrangement joins TRBV27 to TRBJ2-5; TRBD1 aligns across 8 bases. In germline, CDR1 is MNHEY, CDR2 SMNVEV (reference sequence). This CDR3 contains 15 residues. Trimming cost V 8 bases and J 1 base; bases outside gene matches: 9.

This clone appeared a single time. This chain links TRBV7-9 with TRBJ1-3, with D uncertain. V was pared by 1 base and J by 4 bases, with 8 bases between. Per germline, CDR1 SEHNR and CDR2 FQNEAQ (reference sequence). The CDR3 is 14 amino acids. The CDR3 loop is CASSLVSAGNTIYF. CDR3 DNA sequence: TGTGCCAGCAGCTTAGTGTCAGCCGGAAACACCATATATTTT.

V gene TRBV5-4 combines with J gene TRBJ1-3; D is ambiguous. This CDR3 region has 15 residues. V lost 0 bases, J lost 1 base, and 8 bases lay in between. CDR1 and CDR2 from the germline V gene are SGHNT and YYREEE (reference sequence). Here the CDR3 reads CASSLEPESGNTIYF. DNA for the CDR3: TGTGCCAGCAGCTTGGAGCCGGAGTCTGGAAACACCATATATTTT. Looking up the rest from reference TRBV5-4 and TRBJ1-3 gives the full variable domain: ETGVTQSPTHLIKTRGQQVTLRCSSQSGHNTVSWYQQALGQGPQFIFQYYREEENGRGNFPPRFSGLQFPNYSSELNVNALELDDSALYLCASSLEPESGNTIYFGEGSWLTVV.

This clone was seen once. Other DNA sequences within the sample encode an identical CDR3. CDR3 amino acids: CASSLSRPDTQYF. In DNA form, the CDR3 reads TGTGCCAGCAGTTTAAGCCGCCCAGATACGCAGTATTTT. V is TRBV27 and J is TRBJ2-3; unclear D gene. Trimming took 2 bases from V and 4 from J, leaving 7 bases between them. The CDR3 length is 13 residues. From germline, CDR1 is MNHEY and CDR2 SMNVEV (reference sequence).

The chain has TRBV14 and TRBJ1-2, with D uncertain. Trimming stripped 6 bases from V and 5 bases from J, with 16 bases between. Germline CDR1 is SGHDN and CDR2 is FVKESK. The CDR3 totals 14 residues. This chain's CDR3 is CASRNSSVTYGYTF. In DNA, the CDR3 is TGTGCCAGCAGGAACAGCTCAGTTACTTATGGCTACACCTTC. The full variable domain, its missing parts supplied by reference TRBV14 and TRBJ1-2, is EAGVTQFPSHSVIEKGQTVTLRCDPISGHDNLYWYRRVMGKEIKFLLHFVKESKQDESGMPNNRFLAERTGGTYSTLKVQPAELEDSGVYFCASRNSSVTYGYTFGSGTRLTVV.

This clone has just one count. The chain combines TRBV2 with TRBJ2-3; 7 bases are shared with TRBD1. The CDR3 consists of 14 residues. The V gene end was trimmed by 10 bases and the J gene end by 6 bases; junction bases not matched to a gene: 13. Germline V gene data show CDR1 as SNHLY and CDR2 as FYNNEI. The CDR3, as DNA: TGTGCCACCAAGAGGGACAGAACATCCGATACGCAGTATTTT. Residues: CATKRDRTSDTQYF.

This chain connects TRBV5-6 to TRBJ2-5, with D hard to call. CDR3 length equals 12 residues. V gave up 6 bases and J gave up 2 bases, with 8 bases separating them. CDR1 and CDR2 (germline): SGHDT, YYEEEE. The CDR3 region has the DNA TGTGCCAGCATTGGCAGTCAAGAGACCCAGTACTTC. Encoded protein: CASIGSQETQYF.

This chain uses TRBV11-2 with TRBJ2-2; tentative D call: TRBD2 (5 bases). The germline V gene encodes CDR1 SGHAT and CDR2 FQNNGV. V was cut by 0 bases and J by 2 bases, with 10 bases left in between. This CDR3 is 16 amino acids long. CDR3 coding DNA: TGTGCCAGCAGCTTAGATCCGAGGGTTAACACCGGGGAGCTGTTTTTT. Its translation: CASSLDPRVNTGELFF.

Concerning this clone itself: A junction boundary mismatches the germline segment, possibly from a read error. The genes are TRBV18 and TRBJ1-5; 7 nucleotides match TRBD1. CDR1 and CDR2 from the germline V gene are KGHSH and LQKENI. This CDR3 spans 15 amino acids. The CDR3 is CASSPQGMGNQPQHF. The CDR3 DNA reads TGTGCCAGCTCGCCACAGGGGATGGGCAATCAGCCCCAGCATTTT. The full variable domain, in which reference TRBV18 and TRBJ1-5 provide the parts outside the CDR3, is NAGVMQNPRHLVRRRGQEARLRCSPMKGHSHVYWYRQLPEEGLKFMVYLQKENIIDESGMPKERFSAEFPKEGPSILRIQQVVRGDSAAYFCASSPQGMGNQPQHFGDGTRLSIL.

This clone was seen a single time. The CDR3 region is CASSLGGGRGEKLFF. The CDR3 region has the DNA TGTGCCAGCAGCTTAGGGGGCGGGCGCGGCGAAAAACTGTTTTTT. This chain connects TRBV7-7 to TRBJ1-4, with a tentative D call TRBD1 (5 bases). CDR1 SSHAT and CDR2 FNYEAQ come from the germline V gene (reference sequence). The CDR3 extends over 15 amino acids. Trimming took 1 base from V and 8 from J, leaving 14 bases between them. The complete variable domain, with remaining parts taken from reference TRBV7-7 and TRBJ1-4, reads GAGVSQSPRYKVTKRGQDVTLRCDPISSHATLYWYQQALGQGPEFLTYFNYEAQPDKSGLPSDRFSAERPEGSISTLTIQRTEQRDSAMYRCASSLGGGRGEKLFFGSGTQLSVL.

This chain connects TRBV5-1 to TRBJ2-5; 7 nucleotides agree with TRBD1. The CDR3 loop spans 15 amino acids. Trimming took 3 bases from V and 2 from J; bases not matched to a gene: 7. The V gene's germline CDR1 is SGHRS and CDR2 YFSETQ. DNA of the CDR3: TGCGCCAGCAGCTACAACCCGGGACAGCAAGAGACCCAGTACTTC. This encodes CASSYNPGQQETQYF.

The chain employs TRBV28 and TRBJ1-4, with TRBD1 matching 8 bases. The CDR3 extends over 15 amino acids. Trimming took 5 bases from V and 7 from J; bases not matched to a gene: 9. Germline assignment: CDR1 MDHEN and CDR2 SYDVKM. CDR3 sequence reads: CASSEPTGVGEKLFF. The CDR3 bases are TGTGCCAGCAGTGAACCGACAGGGGTGGGTGAAAAACTGTTTTTT.

This chain joins TRBV14 and TRBJ2-7; D may match TRBD1 or TRBD2 (6 bases each). With 1 base removed from V and 5 bases from J, the gap between germline ends came to 15 bases. Per the germline V gene, CDR1 is SGHDN and CDR2 is FVKESK. The CDR3 length is 15 residues. Written as DNA, the CDR3 is TGTGCCAGCAGCCAAGTCCAGGGGACTCTCAACGAGCAGTACTTC. Its protein product is CASSQVQGTLNEQYF.

This clone was seen once. J is TRBJ2-7 and V is TRBV19; TRBD1 is a possible D gene (5 bases). Germline CDR1 and CDR2: LNHDA and SQIVND (reference sequence). V shed 3 bases and J shed 2 bases, with 8 bases lying between them. The CDR3 sequence is 13 residues long. CDR3 DNA sequence: TGTGCCAGTAGTATGCAGGGCCCCTACGAGCAGTACTTC. Translating it yields CASSMQGPYEQYF.

The chain links TRBV6-5 to TRBJ2-1; D uncertain. The V and J ends lost 5 bases and 10 bases respectively, with 12 bases between them. CDR3 length: 12 residues. In germline, CDR1 is MNHEY, CDR2 SVGAGI. In DNA form, the CDR3 reads TGTGCCAGCAGTCGTGTCCCCGGGGAGCAGTTCTTC. Its protein is CASSRVPGEQFF.

The V and J genes are TRBV7-9 and TRBJ2-1; no definite D call. CDR3 length equals 13 residues. V was trimmed by 2 bases and J by 8 bases, leaving 10 bases between them. The germline CDR1 and CDR2 sequences are SEHNR and FQNEAQ (reference sequence). CDR3 protein: CASSLRGSDEQFF. In DNA form, the CDR3 reads TGTGCCAGCAGCTTACGTGGGTCCGATGAGCAGTTCTTC. The whole variable domain, filled in from reference TRBV7-9 and TRBJ2-1, reads DTGVSQNPRHKITKRGQNVTFRCDPISEHNRLYWYRQTLGQGPEFLTYFQNEAQLEKSRLLSDRFSAERPKGSFSTLEIQRTEQGDSAMYLCASSLRGSDEQFFGPGTRLTVL.

This chain links TRBV4-3 with TRBJ2-5; 10 bases match TRBD1. V gave up 4 bases and J gave up 3 bases; unmatched junction bases: 5. Germline V gives CDR1 LGHNA, CDR2 YSLEER. The CDR3 length is 15 residues. CDR3 protein: CASSRGQGVEETQYF. DNA of the CDR3: TGCGCCAGCAGCCGAGGACAGGGGGTGGAAGAGACCCAGTACTTC.

The CDR3 nucleotides are TGTGCCAGCAGCTACGACATTGGCTATAATTCACCCCTCCACTTT. Translation: CASSYDIGYNSPLHF. The chain is built from TRBV7-9 and TRBJ1-6; D call uncertain. CDR1 and CDR2 from the germline V gene are SEHNR and FQNEAQ (reference sequence). Trimming pared 4 bases from V and 3 bases from J, leaving 10 bases between. This CDR3 region has 15 residues.

The rearrangement joins TRBV10-3 to TRBJ1-6; D gene unclear. Between the trimmed V and J ends, which lost 0 bases and 8 bases, there was a span of 5 bases. From germline, CDR1 is ENHRY and CDR2 SYGVKD. CDR3 length equals 13 residues. The CDR3 loop reads CAISESRDSPLHF. For the CDR3, the DNA is TGTGCCATCAGTGAGTCAAGGGATTCACCCCTCCACTTT.

The rearrangement joins TRBV2 to TRBJ1-5; unclear D gene. The germline V gene has CDR1 SNHLY and CDR2 FYNNEI. The CDR3 is 18 amino acids. Deletions cut 3 bases from V and 1 base from J, with 19 bases between. CDR3 region: CASSEVRVRSISNQPQHF. CDR3 nucleotides: TGTGCCAGCAGTGAGGTCCGTGTCCGTTCAATAAGCAATCAGCCCCAGCATTTT.

This rearrangement joins TRBV19 to TRBJ2-6, with D perhaps matching TRBD1 (5 bases). Germline CDR1 and CDR2: LNHDA and SQIVND (reference sequence). V shed 10 bases and J shed 3 bases, with 10 bases lying between them. CDR3 length equals 13 residues. The CDR3 DNA follows: TGTGCCACTGGACATCTTGGGGCCAACGTCCTGACTTTC. Amino acids: CATGHLGANVLTF.

This chain links TRBV4-3 with TRBJ1-3; the D gene is possibly TRBD1 (5 bases). The CDR3 loop spans 14 amino acids. Germline CDR1 and CDR2: LGHNA and YSLEER. V dropped 1 base and J dropped 2 bases, with 6 bases sitting between them. The CDR3 loop is CASSQGQTGNTIYF. As DNA, the CDR3 is TGCGCCAGCAGCCAAGGACAGACTGGAAACACCATATATTTT.